A single sample is the source of the 28 T cell receptor beta chains below, sequenced in a study of T cells after yellow fever vaccination. TCRdb recomputed calls from the 5' RACE reads with MiXCR, one row per CDR3 protein. The table records about 350,000 distinct CDR3 sequences, roughly 7.5% of them present only once. This sample comprised PBMCs, obtained 45 days after the first yellow fever vaccination. These receptor sequences come from a man younger than 35 who received the YFV17D yellow fever vaccine.

The rearrangement uses TRBV18 and TRBJ1-5; a possible D gene is TRBD1 (6 bases). V lost 4 bases to trimming and J lost 7 bases, with 11 bases between them. Germline CDR1 KGHSH, CDR2 LQKENI. The CDR3 runs to 13 residues. CDR3 region: CASSQGEDQPQHF. The CDR3 region has the DNA TGTGCCAGCTCACAGGGGGAGGACCAGCCCCAGCATTTT. Together with reference TRBV18 and TRBJ1-5, the CDR3 gives the full variable domain: NAGVMQNPRHLVRRRGQEARLRCSPMKGHSHVYWYRQLPEEGLKFMVYLQKENIIDESGMPKERFSAEFPKEGPSILRIQQVVRGDSAAYFCASSQGEDQPQHFGDGTRLSIL.

The V call is TRBV19, the J call TRBJ1-2; TRBD1 matches 8 bases. V lost 4 bases to trimming and J lost 4 bases; unmatched junction nucleotides: 8. Germline V gene lookup returns CDR1 LNHDA and CDR2 SQIVND (reference sequence). The CDR3 consists of 15 residues. The CDR3 region is CASSTNGQGGYGYTF. In DNA form, the CDR3 reads TGTGCCAGTAGTACCAACGGACAGGGTGGCTATGGCTACACCTTC. Combining the CDR3 with reference TRBV19 and TRBJ1-2 gives the whole variable domain DGGITQSPKYLFRKEGQNVTLSCEQNLNHDAMYWYRQDPGQGLRLIYYSQIVNDFQKGDIAEGYSVSREKKESFPLTVTSAQKNPTAFYLCASSTNGQGGYGYTFGSGTRLTVV.

A few counts support this clonotype. This rearrangement joins TRBV4-2 to TRBJ1-2, with TRBD1 matching 9 bases. CDR3 length: 16 residues. With 0 bases clipped from V and 8 bases from J, the junction kept 10 bases outside the gene matches. The germline CDR1 and CDR2 sequences are LGHNA and YNFKEQ. The CDR3 region is CASSQEPGQGLGGYTF. The CDR3 nucleotides read TGTGCCAGCAGCCAAGAACCCGGACAGGGGCTCGGGGGCTACACCTTC.

This clonotype was recorded a few times. The rearrangement uses TRBV12-3 or TRBV12-4 and TRBJ2-2, with 11 bases that match TRBD1. The CDR3 totals 16 residues. V shed 3 bases, J shed 4 bases, and the junction held 4 bases outside the gene matches. As DNA, the CDR3 is TGTGCCAGCAGTTTCGGACAGGGGGCTGTCACCGGGGAGCTGTTTTTT. It translates to CASSFGQGAVTGELFF.

The V call is TRBV5-4, the J call TRBJ2-2, with 7 positions matching TRBD1. The junction had 16 bases not matched to a gene; V was cut back by 3 bases and J by 5 bases. This CDR3 has 18 amino acids. Per germline, CDR1 SGHNT and CDR2 YYREEE (reference sequence). Written as DNA, the CDR3 is TGTGCCAGCAGCTGGGACCCGGGACAGCCGGTTGGGACCGGGGAGCTGTTTTTT. It specifies CASSWDPGQPVGTGELFF.

The chain has TRBV28 and TRBJ2-7, with D tentatively TRBD1 (6 bases). The CDR3 loop spans 13 amino acids. The germline CDR1 and CDR2 sequences are MDHEN and SYDVKM. Trimming cost V 6 bases and J 0 bases, with 9 bases left between them. The CDR3 DNA follows: TGTGCCAGCAGACAGGGTAGCTCCTACGAGCAGTACGTC. Its protein is CASRQGSSYEQYV.

The table lists this clonotype with many counts. The rearrangement uses TRBV10-3 and TRBJ1-2; D is ambiguous. The CDR3 is 15 residues long. Germline V gives CDR1 ENHRY, CDR2 SYGVKD. V dropped 2 bases and J dropped 6 bases, with 16 bases sitting between them. The CDR3 reads CAISEPAGVSDGYTF. CDR3 DNA: TGTGCCATCAGTGAGCCGGCCGGGGTGTCGGATGGCTACACCTTC.

This clonotype was counted between two and nine times. The chain couples TRBV20-1 to TRBJ1-5; D remains unclear. Trimming removed 5 bases from V and 7 bases from J, with 12 bases in between. The CDR3 extends over 12 amino acids. Germline lookup yields CDR1 DFQATT and CDR2 SNEGSKA (reference sequence). CDR3 nucleotides: TGCAGTGCTGTAGGGAAAGGACAGCCCCAGCATTTT. Translated, it gives CSAVGKGQPQHF.

This clonotype was seen more than once but under ten times. The J gene is TRBJ1-2, the V gene TRBV12-3 or TRBV12-4, with D possibly being TRBD1 (5 bases). V lost 6 bases, J lost 4 bases, and 15 bases lay in between. The CDR3 is 14 amino acids. The CDR3 loop reads CASSRGPGVYGYTF. For the CDR3, the DNA is TGTGCCAGCAGCCGGGGCCCGGGGGTCTATGGCTACACCTTC.

This clonotype was counted only a few times. The rearrangement joins TRBV7-8 to TRBJ1-2; tentatively, D is TRBD1 (5 bases). Germline V gene sequence: CDR1 SGHVS, CDR2 FQNEAQ. The CDR3 covers 15 residues. V gave up 5 bases and J gave up 0 bases, with 13 bases separating them. CDR3 sequence: CASSGHGRANYGYTF. The DNA for the CDR3 is TGTGCCAGCAGCGGACACGGCAGAGCTAACTATGGCTACACCTTC.

This clonotype was observed a few times. This chain joins TRBV13 and TRBJ2-6; 11 bases align to TRBD1. Germline loops: CDR1 PRHDT, CDR2 FYEKMQ (reference sequence). V dropped 5 bases and J dropped 9; count of bases not matched to a gene: 6. This CDR3 has 15 amino acids. In nucleotides, the CDR3 is TGTGCCAGCAGCGCAAGGACAGGGGGCGGCAACGTCCTGACTTTC. It encodes CASSARTGGGNVLTF.

In this sample, this clonotype turned up a few times. The chain has TRBV7-2 and TRBJ2-7; no reliable D call. The CDR3 length is 12 residues. Trimming stripped 5 bases from V and 0 bases from J, with 5 bases between. Germline CDR1 SGHTA, CDR2 FQGNSA. CDR3 loop: CASSRISYEQYF. CDR3 sequence (DNA): TGTGCCAGCAGCCGAATCTCCTACGAGCAGTACTTC.

This chain connects TRBV5-1 to TRBJ2-6; TRBD1 matches 7 bases. The CDR3 covers 18 residues. The V segment lost 3 bases and the J segment 1 base; nucleotides outside the gene matches: 10. Germline V CDR1 and CDR2: SGHRS, YFSETQ. The CDR3 loop reads CASSSGQTRTSGANVLTF. The CDR3 DNA is TGCGCCAGCAGCTCGGGACAGACTCGAACTTCTGGGGCCAACGTCCTGACTTTC.

This clonotype was seen more than once but under ten times. CDR3 sequence: CASSPTGGGEYF. As DNA, the CDR3 is TGTGCCAGCAGCCCTACTGGGGGGGGGGAGTACTTC. The rearrangement links TRBV12-3 or TRBV12-4 to TRBJ2-7; 7 positions agree with TRBD2. V trimming: 6 bases; J trimming: 11 bases; junction bases outside the gene matches: 10. This CDR3 region has 12 residues.

This clonotype showed up just a few times. The chain carries TRBV5-1 and TRBJ2-3, with D perhaps given as TRBD1 or TRBD2 (5 bases each). Germline V gives CDR1 SGHRS, CDR2 YFSETQ. Trimming left V 6 bases short and J 1 base short, with 12 bases between. This CDR3 contains 14 residues. DNA of the CDR3: TGCGCCAGCAAGTCGGGGCAGGGCACAGATACGCAGTATTTT. Residues: CASKSGQGTDTQYF.

This clonotype appeared many times. The chain has TRBV7-2 and TRBJ2-4, with D perhaps assigned TRBD1 or TRBD2 (7 bases each). With 5 bases removed from V and 11 bases from J, the gap between germline ends came to 16 bases. The CDR3 has 13 amino acids. The V gene's germline CDR1 is SGHTA and CDR2 FQGNSA. For the CDR3, the DNA is TGTGCCAGCAGCGGTGACAGGGAGGGTTTTCAGTACTTC. It encodes CASSGDREGFQYF.

The sample holds a few counts of this clonotype. This rearrangement joins TRBV5-1 to TRBJ2-3; 8 nucleotides line up with TRBD2. Losses at the gene ends were 6 bases for V and 0 bases for J; bases not matched to a gene: 9. The CDR3 runs to 16 residues. Germline CDR1 reads SGHRS; CDR2 reads YFSETQ. Written as DNA, the CDR3 is TGCGCCAGCAACCGCGGGGGGACAACAAGCACAGATACGCAGTATTTT. It translates to CASNRGGTTSTDTQYF.

This clonotype was seen repeatedly, ten times or more. This rearrangement joins TRBV14 to TRBJ2-3, with TRBD1 matching 10 bases. The CDR3 contains 16 residues. The J segment lost 4 bases and the V segment lost 5 bases, leaving 9 bases of the junction unmatched. Germline lookup yields CDR1 SGHDN and CDR2 FVKESK. The CDR3 DNA is TGTGCCAGCAGCTCCCAAGACAGGGGGCTACCAGATACGCAGTATTTT. Its protein product is CASSSQDRGLPDTQYF.

This clonotype has only a few counts. This rearrangement joins TRBV20-1 to TRBJ2-5; 13 bases are shared with TRBD2. Germline V gives CDR1 DFQATT, CDR2 SNEGSKA (reference sequence). This CDR3 has 15 residues. The CDR3 region is CSAPGLAGPQETQYF. CDR3 sequence (DNA): TGCAGCGCGCCGGGACTAGCGGGGCCCCAAGAGACCCAGTACTTC.

This clonotype was detected only a few times. This chain uses TRBV6-2 or TRBV6-3 with TRBJ2-7; the D is unclear. This CDR3 spans 14 amino acids. V lost 4 bases, J lost 3 bases, and 13 bases lay in between. Germline V gene data show CDR1 as MNHEY and CDR2 as SVGEGT. CDR3 protein: CASSLPRRIYEQYV. The CDR3 DNA follows: TGTGCCAGCAGTTTGCCTAGGCGGATCTACGAGCAGTACGTC.

This chain joins TRBV12-3 or TRBV12-4 and TRBJ2-2; TRBD2 is a possible D gene (5 bases). With 9 bases removed from V and 7 bases from J, the gap between germline ends came to 12 bases. The CDR3 loop spans 12 amino acids. The CDR3 here is CASSTIVGELFF. CDR3 coding DNA: TGTGCCAGTTCGACTATAGTCGGGGAGCTGTTTTTT.

The chain joins TRBV11-2 to TRBJ2-7; 8 bases map to TRBD1. With V trimmed by 4 bases and J by 3 bases, 5 bases remained unmatched. Germline V gene sequence: CDR1 SGHAT, CDR2 FQNNGV. This CDR3 has 14 residues. This CDR3 is CASSSQDRVYEQYF. As DNA, the CDR3 is TGTGCCAGCAGCTCCCAGGACAGGGTCTACGAGCAGTACTTC.

Turning to this clonotype: An end of the junction does not agree with germline; a read error may underlie this. CDR3 nucleotide sequence: TGCAGCGCTAGAGATGCGGGACTAGCGCCAACCGGGGAGCTGTTTTTT. It specifies CSARDAGLAPTGELFF. The gene calls are TRBV20-1 and TRBJ2-2; TRBD2 aligns across 10 bases. This CDR3 spans 16 amino acids. Germline CDR1 reads DFQATT; CDR2 reads SNEGSKA (reference sequence).

This clonotype has more than one count but fewer than ten. The rearrangement joins TRBV5-1 to TRBJ2-6; no firm D call. The CDR3 is made up of 16 amino acids. Germline CDR1 reads SGHRS; CDR2 reads YFSETQ. V was clipped by 1 base and J by 0 bases, with 8 bases between them. The CDR3 is CASSLFSYSGANVLTF. In DNA, the CDR3 is TGCGCCAGCAGCTTGTTTTCATACTCTGGGGCCAACGTCCTGACTTTC.

This clonotype appeared many times. This rearrangement joins TRBV3-1 to TRBJ2-7, with 10 positions matching TRBD1. CDR3 length: 14 residues. V was clipped by 4 bases and J by 0 bases; unmatched bases: 0. Germline CDR1 reads LGHDT; CDR2 reads YNNKEL (reference sequence). The CDR3, as DNA: TGTGCCAGCAGCCGGACAGGGGGCTCCTACGAGCAGTACTTC. Translating it yields CASSRTGGSYEQYF.

Many counts were recorded for this clonotype. The chain combines TRBV5-5 with TRBJ2-2; D is unclear. CDR1 and CDR2 from the germline V gene are SGHKS and YYEKEE (reference sequence). The CDR3 loop spans 17 amino acids. The V end lost 0 bases, the J end lost 6 bases, and 18 bases lay between the germline ends. The CDR3 DNA is TGTGCCAGCAGCTTGGCCCCCAGCCAAAAACACGCCGGGGAGCTGTTTTTT. It specifies CASSLAPSQKHAGELFF.

This clonotype showed up just a few times. The rearrangement links TRBV28 to TRBJ2-7, with 7 bases that match TRBD2. Germline V gene lookup returns CDR1 MDHEN and CDR2 SYDVKM. CDR3 length equals 14 residues. V dropped 6 bases and J dropped 4; count of bases not matched to a gene: 9. The CDR3 coding sequence is TGTGCCAGCAGCGTGCCGGGACTAACATACGAGCAGTACTTC. Amino acid sequence: CASSVPGLTYEQYF.

There are many counts of this clonotype. This chain joins TRBV5-1 and TRBJ1-1; D remains ambiguous. This CDR3 region has 11 residues. CDR1 and CDR2 from the germline V gene are SGHRS and YFSETQ. Trimming took off 0 bases at V and 8 bases at J, with 5 bases between the two ends. The CDR3 nucleotides read TGCGCCAGCAGCTTGGGAGTGGAAGCTTTCTTT. The encoded protein is CASSLGVEAFF.